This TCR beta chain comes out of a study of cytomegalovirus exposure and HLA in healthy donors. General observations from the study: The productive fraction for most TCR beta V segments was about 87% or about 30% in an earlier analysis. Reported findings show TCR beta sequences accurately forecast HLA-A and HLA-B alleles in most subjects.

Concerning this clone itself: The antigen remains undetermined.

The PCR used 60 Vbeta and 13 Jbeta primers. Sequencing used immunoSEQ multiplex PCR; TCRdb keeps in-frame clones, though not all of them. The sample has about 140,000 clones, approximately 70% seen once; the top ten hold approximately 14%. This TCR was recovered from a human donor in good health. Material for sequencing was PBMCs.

As DNA, the CDR3 is TGTGCCAGCAGCCAAGAATTGTTGCGAAAACTGTTTTTT. Translated: CASSQELLRKLFF. The rearrangement links TRBV4-2 to TRBJ1-4; D is unresolved. This CDR3 has 13 amino acids. Trimming removed 0 bases at V and 10 bases at J, with 9 bases between. CDR1 is LGHNA and CDR2 is YNFKEQ in the germline V gene.